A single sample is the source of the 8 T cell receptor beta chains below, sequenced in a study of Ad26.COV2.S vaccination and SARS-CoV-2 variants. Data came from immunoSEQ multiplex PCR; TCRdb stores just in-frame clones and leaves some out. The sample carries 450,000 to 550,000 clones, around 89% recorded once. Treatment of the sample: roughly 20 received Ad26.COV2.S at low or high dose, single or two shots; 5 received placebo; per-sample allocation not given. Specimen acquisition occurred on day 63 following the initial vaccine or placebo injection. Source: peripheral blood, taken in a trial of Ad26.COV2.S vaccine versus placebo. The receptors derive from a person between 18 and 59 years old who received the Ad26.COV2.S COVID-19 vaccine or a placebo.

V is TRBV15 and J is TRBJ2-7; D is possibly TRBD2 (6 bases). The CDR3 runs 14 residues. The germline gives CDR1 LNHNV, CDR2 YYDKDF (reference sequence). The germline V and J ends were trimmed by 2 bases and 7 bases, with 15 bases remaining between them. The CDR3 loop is CATSRKGTLGEQYF. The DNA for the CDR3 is TGTGCCACCAGCAGAAAAGGGACTCTGGGAGAGCAGTACTTC.

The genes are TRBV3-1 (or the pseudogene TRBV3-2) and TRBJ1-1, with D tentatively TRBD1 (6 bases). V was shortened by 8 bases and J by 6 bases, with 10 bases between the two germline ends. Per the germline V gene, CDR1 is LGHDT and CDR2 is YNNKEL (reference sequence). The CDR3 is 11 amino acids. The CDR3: CASQGLAEAFF. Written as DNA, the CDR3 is TGTGCCAGCCAGGGGTTAGCTGAAGCTTTCTTT.

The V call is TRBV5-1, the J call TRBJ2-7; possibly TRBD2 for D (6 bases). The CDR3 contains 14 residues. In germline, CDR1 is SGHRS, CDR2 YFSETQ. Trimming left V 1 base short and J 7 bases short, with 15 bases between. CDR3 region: CASSLNAGRMEQYF. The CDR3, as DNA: TGCGCCAGCAGCTTGAATGCAGGGAGGATGGAGCAGTACTTC.

The CDR3 DNA follows: TGTGCCAGCAGCGACGCGGGGTTAAGCAATCAGCCCCAGCATTTT. It is translated as CASSDAGLSNQPQHF. The chain recombines TRBV7-2 with TRBJ1-5; D is uncertain. Per germline, CDR1 SGHTA and CDR2 FQGNSA. Trimming left V 5 bases short and J 1 base short, with 12 bases between. The CDR3 covers 15 residues. Full variable domain (remainder filled in from reference TRBV7-2 and TRBJ1-5): GAGVSQSPSNKVTEKGKDVELRCDPISGHTALYWYRQSLGQGLEFLIYFQGNSAPDKSGLPSDRFSAERTGGSVSTLTIQRTQQEDSAVYLCASSDAGLSNQPQHFGDGTRLSIL.

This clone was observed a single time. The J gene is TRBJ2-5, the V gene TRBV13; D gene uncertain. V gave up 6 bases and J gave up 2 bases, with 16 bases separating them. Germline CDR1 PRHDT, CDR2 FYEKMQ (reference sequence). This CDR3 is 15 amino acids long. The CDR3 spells CASSPQAGRQETQYF. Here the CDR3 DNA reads TGTGCCAGCAGTCCTCAGGCAGGACGACAAGAGACCCAGTACTTC.

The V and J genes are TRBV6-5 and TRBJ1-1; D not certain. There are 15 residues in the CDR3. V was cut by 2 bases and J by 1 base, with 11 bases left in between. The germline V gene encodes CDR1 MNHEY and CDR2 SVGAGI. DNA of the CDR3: TGTGCCAGCAGTTACCTCCCTAGTAAGAACACTGAAGCTTTCTTT. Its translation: CASSYLPSKNTEAFF.

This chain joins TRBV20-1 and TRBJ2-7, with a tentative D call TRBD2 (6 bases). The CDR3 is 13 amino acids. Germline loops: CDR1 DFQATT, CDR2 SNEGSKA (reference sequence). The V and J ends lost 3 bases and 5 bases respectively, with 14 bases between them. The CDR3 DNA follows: TGCAGTGCTAGTTTTGCGGGACGAAACGAGCAGTACTTC. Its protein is CSASFAGRNEQYF.

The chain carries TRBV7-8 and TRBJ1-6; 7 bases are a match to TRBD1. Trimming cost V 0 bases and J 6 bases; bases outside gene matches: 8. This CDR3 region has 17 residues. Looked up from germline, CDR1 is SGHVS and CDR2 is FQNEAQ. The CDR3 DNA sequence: TGTGCCAGCAGCTTAGCCCCCCGGGACAGACTTAATTCACCCCTCCACTTT. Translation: CASSLAPRDRLNSPLHF. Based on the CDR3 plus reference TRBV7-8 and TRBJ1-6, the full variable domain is GAGVSQSPRYKVAKRGQDVALRCDPISGHVSLFWYQQALGQGPEFLTYFQNEAQLDKSGLPSDRFFAERPEGSVSTLKIQRTQQEDSAVYLCASSLAPRDRLNSPLHFGNGTRLTVT.